A single sample gave rise to the 6 T cell receptor beta chains below, sequenced in a study of cytomegalovirus exposure and HLA in healthy donors. Both 60 Vbeta primers and 13 Jbeta primers went into the PCR. Produced via immunoSEQ multiplex PCR; TCRdb's table is partial and in-frame only. The data hold about 170,000 clones, with over 80% observed a single time. Sample: PBMCs. These receptors all come from a woman in her fifties or sixties in good health and CMV-seropositive.

This clone came up once. The sample carries other DNA sequences with the same CDR3. V gene TRBV5-4 combines with J gene TRBJ2-1; a possible D gene is TRBD1 (6 bases). From germline, CDR1 is SGHNT and CDR2 YYREEE (reference sequence). The CDR3 length is 17 residues. The germline V and J ends were trimmed by 0 bases and 3 bases, with 16 bases remaining between them. CDR3: CASSLGGGKFGYNEQFF. DNA for the CDR3: TGTGCCAGCAGCTTGGGAGGGGGAAAGTTTGGCTACAATGAGCAGTTCTTC. Drawing the rest from reference TRBV5-4 and TRBJ2-1, the complete variable domain is ETGVTQSPTHLIKTRGQQVTLRCSSQSGHNTVSWYQQALGQGPQFIFQYYREEENGRGNFPPRFSGLQFPNYSSELNVNALELDDSALYLCASSLGGGKFGYNEQFFGPGTRLTVL.

The chain carries TRBV27 and TRBJ1-4; D may be TRBD1 (5 bases). Germline V CDR1 and CDR2: MNHEY, SMNVEV (reference sequence). This CDR3 contains 12 residues. The V and J ends lost 6 bases and 10 bases respectively, with 12 bases between them. CDR3 bases: TGTGCCAGCAGCACCCCGGGGGGAAAACTGTTTTTT. It translates to CASSTPGGKLFF.

The chain is built from TRBV18 and TRBJ1-2, with no clear D. Deletions cut 2 bases from V and 0 bases from J, with 13 bases between. CDR3 length equals 16 residues. Looked up from germline, CDR1 is KGHSH and CDR2 is LQKENI. As DNA, the CDR3 is TGTGCCAGCTCACCAGGTGGTGCACACGCTAACTATGGCTACACCTTC. This gives the protein CASSPGGAHANYGYTF.

On this clone: At one end, the junction sequence differs from germline, possibly due to a read error. CDR3 sequence (DNA): TGCAGCGCTGAACGAGGCAGGGAACGAGAGACCCAGTACTTC. Amino acids: CSAERGRERETQYF. J is TRBJ2-5 and V is TRBV29-1; perhaps TRBD1 as D (5 bases). The CDR3 has 14 amino acids. Germline CDR1 reads SQVTM; CDR2 reads ANQGSEA.

The gene calls are TRBV5-4 and TRBJ1-3, with 11 nucleotides matching TRBD1. The CDR3 runs to 17 residues. The J segment lost 0 bases and the V segment lost 5 bases, leaving 7 bases of the junction unmatched. Germline values: CDR1 SGHNT, CDR2 YYREEE (reference sequence). The chain's CDR3 is CASSRGQGESSGNTIYF. The DNA for the CDR3 is TGTGCCAGCAGTCGGGGACAGGGGGAGAGCTCTGGAAACACCATATATTTT.

The chain has TRBV19 and TRBJ1-2, with D tentatively TRBD1 (5 bases). The CDR3 runs to 14 residues. Germline loops: CDR1 LNHDA, CDR2 SQIVND (reference sequence). Trimming removed 5 bases at V and 3 bases at J, with 13 bases between. The CDR3 bases are TGTGCCAGTAGTGTCGCGGGGGTAGACTATGGCTACACCTTC. This encodes CASSVAGVDYGYTF.